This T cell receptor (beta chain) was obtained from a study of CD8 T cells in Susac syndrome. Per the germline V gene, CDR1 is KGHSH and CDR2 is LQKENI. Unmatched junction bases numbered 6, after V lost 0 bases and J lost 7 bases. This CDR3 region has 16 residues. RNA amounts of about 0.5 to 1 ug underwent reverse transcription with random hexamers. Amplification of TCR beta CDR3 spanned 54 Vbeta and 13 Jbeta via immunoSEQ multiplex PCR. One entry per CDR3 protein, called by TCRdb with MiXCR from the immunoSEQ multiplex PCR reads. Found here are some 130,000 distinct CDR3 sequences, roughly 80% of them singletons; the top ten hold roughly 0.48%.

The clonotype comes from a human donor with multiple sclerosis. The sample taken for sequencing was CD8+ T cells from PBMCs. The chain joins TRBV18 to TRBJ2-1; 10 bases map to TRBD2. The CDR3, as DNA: TGTGCCAGCTCACCACCGGCTAGCGGGAGTTGGAATGAGCAGTTCTTC. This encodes CASSPPASGSWNEQFF.